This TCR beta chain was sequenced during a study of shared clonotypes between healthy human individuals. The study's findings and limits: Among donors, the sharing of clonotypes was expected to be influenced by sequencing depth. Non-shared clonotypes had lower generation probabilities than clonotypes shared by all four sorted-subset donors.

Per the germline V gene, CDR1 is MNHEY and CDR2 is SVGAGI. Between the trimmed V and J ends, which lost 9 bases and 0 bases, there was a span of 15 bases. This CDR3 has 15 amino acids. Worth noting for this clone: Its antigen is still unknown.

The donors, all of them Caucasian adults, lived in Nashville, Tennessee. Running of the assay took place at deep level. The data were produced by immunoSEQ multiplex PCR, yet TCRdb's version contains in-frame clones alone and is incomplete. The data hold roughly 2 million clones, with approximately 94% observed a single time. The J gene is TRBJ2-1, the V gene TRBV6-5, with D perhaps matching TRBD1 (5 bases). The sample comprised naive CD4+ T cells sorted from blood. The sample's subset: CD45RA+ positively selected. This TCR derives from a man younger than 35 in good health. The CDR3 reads CASRQLTSSYNEQFF. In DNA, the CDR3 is TGTGCCAGTCGACAGCTAACAAGCTCCTACAATGAGCAGTTCTTC.